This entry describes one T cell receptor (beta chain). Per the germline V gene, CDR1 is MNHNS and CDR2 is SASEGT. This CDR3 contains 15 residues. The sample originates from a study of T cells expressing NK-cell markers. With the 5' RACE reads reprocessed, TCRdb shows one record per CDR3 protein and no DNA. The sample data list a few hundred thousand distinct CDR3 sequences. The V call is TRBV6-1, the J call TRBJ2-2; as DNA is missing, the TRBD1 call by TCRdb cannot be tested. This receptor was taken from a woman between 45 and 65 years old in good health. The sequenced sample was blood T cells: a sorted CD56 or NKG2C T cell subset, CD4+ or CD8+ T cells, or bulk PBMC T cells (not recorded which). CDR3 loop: CATGKGQSNTGELFF.